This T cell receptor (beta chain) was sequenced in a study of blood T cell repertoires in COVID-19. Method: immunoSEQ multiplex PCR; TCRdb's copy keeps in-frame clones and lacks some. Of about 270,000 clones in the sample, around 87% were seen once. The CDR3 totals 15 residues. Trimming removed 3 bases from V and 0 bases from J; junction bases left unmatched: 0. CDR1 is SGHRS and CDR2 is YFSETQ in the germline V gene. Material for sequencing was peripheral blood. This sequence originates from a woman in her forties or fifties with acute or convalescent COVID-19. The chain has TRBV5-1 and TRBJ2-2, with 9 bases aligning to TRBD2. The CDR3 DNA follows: TGCGCCAGCAGCTCTAGCGGGGCGAACACCGGGGAGCTGTTTTTT. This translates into CASSSSGANTGELFF.